This is a list of T cell receptor beta chains from one sample in a study of technical replicates of blood from a handful of donors. Assay: immunoSEQ multiplex PCR; the TCRdb copy retains only in-frame clones and omits some. The data show roughly 72,000 clones, with just under 95% seen just once and more than 0.3% held by the top ten. Input material: T cells isolated from PBMCs. The receptors shown here come from a human donor in good health. CDR3s include the opening cysteine and the closing phenylalanine or tryptophan. The D gene is left open where the match is weak. Clone sizes are given selectively: once, few, many, or a class where the clone is expanded.

d_call j_call v_call clone_size cdr3_aa cdr3_nt
- TRBJ2-3 TRBV6-4 - CASSVFGGSTDTQYF TGTGCCAGCAGTGTTTTCGGCGGGAGCACAGATACGCAGTATTTT
- TRBJ2-1 TRBV19 - CASSWGRKNEQFF TGTGCCAGTAGTTGGGGGAGGAAGAATGAGCAGTTCTTC
TRBD2 TRBJ2-5 TRBV9 - CASSVGEREGLGETQYF TGTGCCAGCAGCGTTGGAGAGCGGGAGGGCCTAGGGGAGACCCAGTACTTC
- TRBJ2-1 TRBV10-3 - CAISEGDTYNEQFF TGTGCCATCAGTGAAGGGGATACCTACAATGAGCAGTTCTTC
- TRBJ1-1 TRBV19 once CASSHHGENTEAFF TGTGCCAGTAGCCACCACGGGGAGAACACTGAAGCTTTCTTT
- TRBJ1-4 TRBV6-6 - CASSYRGASEKLFF TGTGCCAGCAGTTATCGGGGGGCATCTGAAAAACTGTTTTTT
TRBD2 TRBJ2-1 TRBV15 - CATSSGLAGGNAYNEQFF TGTGCCACCAGCAGTGGACTAGCGGGAGGAAATGCCTACAATGAGCAGTTCTTC
TRBD1 TRBJ2-7 TRBV4-2 - CASSQDSDRVPYEQYF TGTGCCAGCAGCCAAGATTCCGACAGGGTCCCCTACGAGCAGTACTTC
TRBD1 TRBJ2-7 TRBV5-1 - CASSPGQATYEQYF TGCGCCAGCAGCCCCGGACAGGCCACCTACGAGCAGTACTTC
- TRBJ2-1 TRBV7-6 - CASSRVNEQFF TGTGCCAGCAGCAGAGTCAATGAGCAGTTCTTC
TRBD2 TRBJ2-1 TRBV9 - CASSVPSGRTEYSYNEQFF TGTGCCAGCAGCGTCCCTAGCGGGAGGACCGAGTACTCCTACAATGAGCAGTTCTTC
- TRBJ2-3 TRBV10-1 - CASPAPTRMTDTQYF TGCGCCAGTCCCGCTCCGACTAGAATGACAGATACGCAGTATTTT